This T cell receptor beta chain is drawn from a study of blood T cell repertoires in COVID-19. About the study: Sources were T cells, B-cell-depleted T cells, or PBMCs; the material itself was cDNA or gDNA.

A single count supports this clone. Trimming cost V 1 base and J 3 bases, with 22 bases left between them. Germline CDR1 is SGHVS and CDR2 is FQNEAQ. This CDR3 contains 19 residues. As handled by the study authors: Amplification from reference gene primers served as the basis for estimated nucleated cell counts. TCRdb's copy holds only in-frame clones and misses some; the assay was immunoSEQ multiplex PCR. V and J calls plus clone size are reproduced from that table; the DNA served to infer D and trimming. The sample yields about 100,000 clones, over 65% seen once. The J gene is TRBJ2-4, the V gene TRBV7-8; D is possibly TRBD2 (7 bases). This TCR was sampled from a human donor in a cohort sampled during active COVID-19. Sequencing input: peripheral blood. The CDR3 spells CASSLDERGGGIDKNIQYF. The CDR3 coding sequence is TGTGCCAGCAGCTTAGATGAACGGGGAGGGGGGATTGACAAAAACATTCAGTACTTC.